The source of this T cell receptor (beta chain) is a study of shared clonotypes between healthy human individuals. Germline V lookup: CDR1 SGHRS, CDR2 YFSETQ. The CDR3 extends over 15 amino acids. V was trimmed by 0 bases and J by 1 base, leaving 9 bases between them. Only CD45RO-negative cells positively selected for CCR7 counted as naive CD8 cells, so terminally differentiated effector memory CD45RA+ cells were excluded. Data came from immunoSEQ multiplex PCR; TCRdb stores just in-frame clones and leaves some out. The sample has 2 million or so clones; 85% to 95% are singletons. V usage is TRBV5-1 and J usage is TRBJ2-3; D not certain. This clonotype originated in a man aged 18 to 29 in good health. The specimen sequenced was naive CD8+ T cells sorted from blood. The CDR3 reads CASSLGLGGTDTQYF. CDR3 in DNA: TGCGCCAGCAGCTTGGGCCTAGGTGGCACAGATACGCAGTATTTT.